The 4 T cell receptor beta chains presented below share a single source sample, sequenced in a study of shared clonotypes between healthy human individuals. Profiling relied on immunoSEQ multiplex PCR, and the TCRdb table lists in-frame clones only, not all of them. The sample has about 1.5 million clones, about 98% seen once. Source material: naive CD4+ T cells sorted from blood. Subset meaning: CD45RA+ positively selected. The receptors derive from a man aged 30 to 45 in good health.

The CDR3 is CASSLLGRSNEQYF. In DNA form, the CDR3 reads TGCGCCAGCAGCTTGCTGGGACGGTCGAACGAGCAGTACTTC. The genes are TRBV5-1 and TRBJ2-7; D is tentatively TRBD1 or TRBD2 (5 bases each). Trimming took 1 base from V and 5 from J, leaving 13 bases between them. In germline, CDR1 is SGHRS, CDR2 YFSETQ. The CDR3 contains 14 residues.

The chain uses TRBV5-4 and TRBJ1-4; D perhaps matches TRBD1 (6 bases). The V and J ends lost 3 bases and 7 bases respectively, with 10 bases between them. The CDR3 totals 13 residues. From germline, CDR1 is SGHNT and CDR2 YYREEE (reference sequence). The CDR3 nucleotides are TGTGCCAGCAGCTCCCGGGACACTGAAAAACTGTTTTTT. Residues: CASSSRDTEKLFF.

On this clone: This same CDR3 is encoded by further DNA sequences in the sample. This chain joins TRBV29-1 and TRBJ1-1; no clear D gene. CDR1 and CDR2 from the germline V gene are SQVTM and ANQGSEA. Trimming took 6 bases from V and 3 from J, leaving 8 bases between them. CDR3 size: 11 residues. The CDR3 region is CSVGGYTEAFF. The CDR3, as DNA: TGCAGCGTCGGAGGGTACACTGAAGCTTTCTTT.

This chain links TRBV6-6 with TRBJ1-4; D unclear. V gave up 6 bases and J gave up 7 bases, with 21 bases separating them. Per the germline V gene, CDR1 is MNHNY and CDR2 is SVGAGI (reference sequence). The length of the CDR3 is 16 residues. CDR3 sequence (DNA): TGTGCCAGCAGCCTAAGCCGGTGGGTCGGAAGTGAAAAACTGTTTTTT. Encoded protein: CASSLSRWVGSEKLFF.